Shown below are 10 T cell receptor beta chains from a single sample sequenced in a study of memory CD4+ T cells and cytomegalovirus serostatus. The sort gate was single viable CD3+CD4+CD8-CD45RO+ cells for memory CD4+ T cells. Method: immunoSEQ multiplex PCR; TCRdb's copy keeps in-frame clones and lacks some. The table lists about 44,000 clones, around 80% of them singletons. Material for sequencing was memory CD4+ T cells from blood. Every receptor here comes from an adult in good health and CMV-seronegative.

The chain couples TRBV11-2 to TRBJ1-5; D might be TRBD1 (5 bases). Deletions cut 5 bases from V and 4 bases from J, with 15 bases between. This CDR3 is built from 15 residues. Germline CDR1 and CDR2: SGHAT and FQNNGV. CDR3: CASSANGGGNQPQHF. The CDR3 coding sequence is TGTGCCAGCAGCGCGAATGGGGGTGGAAATCAGCCCCAGCATTTT. The whole variable domain, remainder taken from reference TRBV11-2 and TRBJ1-5, is EAGVAQSPRYKIIEKRQSVAFWCNPISGHATLYWYQQILGQGPKLLIQFQNNGVVDDSQLPKDRFSAERLKGVDSTLKIQPAKLEDSAVYLCASSANGGGNQPQHFGDGTRLSIL.

The J gene is TRBJ2-5, the V gene TRBV7-2, with 11 bases matching TRBD2. This CDR3 contains 15 residues. Trimming took 5 bases from V and 3 from J; bases not matched to a gene: 5. Germline V CDR1 and CDR2: SGHTA, FQGNSA. The CDR3 loop is CASSNQLAGEETQYF. CDR3 nucleotides: TGTGCCAGCAGCAACCAACTAGCGGGGGAAGAGACCCAGTACTTC.

This chain links TRBV6-1 with TRBJ1-2; no reliable D call. The CDR3 is made up of 13 amino acids. Trimming cost V 4 bases and J 2 bases, with 8 bases left between them. CDR1 and CDR2 (germline): MNHNS, SASEGT. CDR3 protein: CASSVDPNYGYTF. The CDR3 coding sequence is TGTGCCAGCAGTGTAGACCCCAACTATGGCTACACCTTC.

The genes are TRBV15 and TRBJ1-2, with TRBD1 as a possible D gene (5 bases). This CDR3 is built from 19 residues. V shed 4 bases and J shed 2 bases, with 26 bases lying between them. Germline values: CDR1 LNHNV, CDR2 YYDKDF (reference sequence). The CDR3 DNA is TGTGCCACCAGCAATGGGTTCAAAGGGGCCACAAAAGACAACTATGGCTACACCTTC. This codes for CATSNGFKGATKDNYGYTF.

The chain couples TRBV30 to TRBJ1-2; D gene uncertain. There are 11 residues in the CDR3. V lost 2 bases to trimming and J lost 7 bases, with 8 bases between them. Germline V gene lookup returns CDR1 GTSNPN and CDR2 SVGIG (reference sequence). The CDR3: CAWSTVSGYTF. The DNA of the CDR3 is TGTGCCTGGAGTACAGTCAGTGGCTACACCTTC.

The V gene is TRBV30, the J gene TRBJ1-5; no clear D gene. V was shortened by 0 bases and J by 3 bases, with 12 bases between the two germline ends. This CDR3 has 15 residues. Germline V gene data show CDR1 as GTSNPN and CDR2 as SVGIG (reference sequence). CDR3 sequence (DNA): TGTGCCTGGAGTGTGGGTGGGTCCCCCAATCAGCCCCAGCATTTT. It encodes CAWSVGGSPNQPQHF.

The chain links TRBV29-1 to TRBJ2-7; 7 bases agree with TRBD1. This CDR3 region has 16 residues. V shed 1 base and J 3 bases; nucleotides not matched to a gene: 12. Germline CDR1 SQVTM, CDR2 ANQGSEA. The CDR3 loop reads CSVEASSTGRRYEQYF. As DNA, the CDR3 is TGCAGCGTTGAAGCCTCGTCGACAGGGCGACGCTACGAGCAGTACTTC.

The genes are TRBV28 and TRBJ2-5; 15 bases are shared with TRBD2. This CDR3 is built from 16 residues. CDR1 is MDHEN and CDR2 is SYDVKM in the germline V gene. With 5 bases clipped from V and 7 bases from J, the junction kept 8 bases outside the gene matches. The CDR3 sequence is CASSLGTSGGTGTQYF. In DNA, the CDR3 is TGTGCCAGCAGTCTCGGGACTAGCGGGGGGACAGGGACCCAGTACTTC.

The CDR3 sequence is CASRLRAGKVYFGYGYTF. CDR3 in DNA: TGTGCCAGCAGGCTACGGGCAGGGAAGGTCTATTTTGGCTATGGCTACACCTTC. The V gene is TRBV27, the J gene TRBJ1-2, with D possibly being TRBD1 (5 bases). Between the trimmed V and J ends, which lost 6 bases and 4 bases, there was a span of 27 bases. The CDR3 spans 18 residues. The germline V gene encodes CDR1 MNHEY and CDR2 SMNVEV (reference sequence).

The rearrangement links TRBV11-2 to TRBJ2-2; tentative D call: TRBD1 (6 bases). The CDR3 spans 16 residues. Germline-derived CDR1 and CDR2 are SGHAT and FQNNGV. With 3 bases removed from V and 8 bases from J, the gap between germline ends came to 19 bases. The CDR3 DNA reads TGTGCCAGCAGCTTGATATCCGGTAGCCAGGGGGGGGAGCTGTTTTTT. Protein: CASSLISGSQGGELFF.